This T cell receptor beta chain was identified in a study of CD8 T cells in ankylosing spondylitis. Study outcomes and limitations: In ankylosing spondylitis blood, a motif of eight highly homologous TCR beta variants appeared characteristic. Within peripheral blood, clones linked to disease were CD8+ and relatively rare.

Each CDR3 protein gets one entry after TCRdb re-called the 5' RACE reads with MiXCR. The sample consists of around 540,000 distinct CDR3 sequences, about 13% of them appearing once. V lost 3 bases, J lost 4 bases, and 9 bases lay in between. The CDR3 has 13 residues. From germline, CDR1 is MDHEN and CDR2 SYDVKM. Comment on this clonotype: Its specificity is unknown.

This clonotype was obtained from a male donor with ankylosing spondylitis. Sequencing was performed on blood, either unsorted or a sorted T cell fraction (not recorded which). V is TRBV28 and J is TRBJ1-1; D is unresolved. CDR3 region: CASSLDGITEAFF. Written as DNA, the CDR3 is TGTGCCAGCAGTTTGGACGGGATCACTGAAGCTTTCTTT.